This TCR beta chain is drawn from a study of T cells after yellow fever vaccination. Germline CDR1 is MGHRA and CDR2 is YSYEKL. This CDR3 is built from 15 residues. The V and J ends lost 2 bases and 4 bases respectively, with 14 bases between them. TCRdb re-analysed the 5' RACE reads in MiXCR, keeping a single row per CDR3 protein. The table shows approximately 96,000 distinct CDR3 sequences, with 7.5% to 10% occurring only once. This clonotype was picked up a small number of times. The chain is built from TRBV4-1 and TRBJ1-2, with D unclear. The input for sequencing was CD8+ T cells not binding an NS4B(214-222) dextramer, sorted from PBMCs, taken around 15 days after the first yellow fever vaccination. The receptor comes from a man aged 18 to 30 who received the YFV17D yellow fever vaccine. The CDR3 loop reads CASSQNLGSIYGYTF. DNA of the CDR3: TGCGCCAGCAGCCAAAACTTGGGCAGCATCTATGGCTACACCTTC.